The clone carrying this T cell receptor (beta chain) was found a few times. The antigen is undetermined. These data belong to a study of blood T cells in healthy people across ages. Study-wide results and limits: As naive T cell percentage varied, TCR beta diversity correlated strongly with it.

There were healthy Caucasian individuals from Russia, aged roughly 6 to 90, serving as donors. PCR was performed a second time for about 6 to 12 cycles using a sample-barcoded 5' primer and a J-beta primer mix. Sequencing recovered at least 2.5 million CDR3-containing paired-end reads from each sample. TCRdb re-analysed the 5' RACE reads in MiXCR, keeping a single row per CDR3 protein. This sample has about 1.6 million distinct CDR3 sequences, with roughly 32% found just once. Sequenced sample: blood. This receptor was identified in a woman aged 25 to 39 in good health.

CDR3 amino acids: CASSQDMGLEEQYF. The DNA for the CDR3 is TGTGCCAGCAGCCAAGATATGGGACTAGAGGAGCAGTACTTC. The gene calls are TRBV3-1 and TRBJ2-7, with 8 bases fitting TRBD2. J was trimmed by 7 bases and V by 0 bases; bases with no gene match: 5. The CDR3 spans 14 residues. Germline V lookup: CDR1 LGHDT, CDR2 YNNKEL (reference sequence).